This is a list of T cell receptor beta chains from one sample in a study of T cells in Graves' hyperthyroidism and ophthalmopathy. TCRdb re-derived calls from the multiplex PCR reads in MiXCR, one entry per CDR3 protein. The profile shows fewer than 550,000 distinct CDR3 sequences, more than 15% of them singletons. What was sequenced was blood. Every receptor here comes from a woman aged 18-35 years with Graves' hyperthyroidism. Both conserved end residues are part of each CDR3. D genes are given only for firm matches. Clone size appears in some rows only: once, few, many, or a class for an expanded clone.

cdr3_nt cdr3_aa clone_size j_call v_call d_call
TGTGCCAGCATGAGACAGGGGCTTTCACCCCTCCACTTT CASMRQGLSPLHF - TRBJ1-6 TRBV6-1 TRBD1
TGTGCCAGCAGCTTTAGGACAGCCGAAAAACTGTTTTTT CASSFRTAEKLFF many TRBJ1-4 TRBV7-2 -
TGTGCCAGCAGCTTGTTCGACAGGGCCTACGAGCAGTACTTC CASSLFDRAYEQYF many TRBJ2-7 TRBV5-5 TRBD1
TGCAGTGCTAGAGATTTAGAGGACAGGGACTATGGCTACACCTTC CSARDLEDRDYGYTF - TRBJ1-2 TRBV20-1 TRBD1
TGTGCCAGCAGCGAATTAGGGGGCAGGGAGACCCAGTACTTC CASSELGGRETQYF - TRBJ2-5 TRBV7-3 TRBD1
TGTGCCAGCAGCTTAGCGGGAGATCTTTACAATGGGCAGTTCTTC CASSLAGDLYNGQFF - TRBJ2-1 TRBV7-8 -
TGTGCCAGCAGCGCCCGGACAGGGGGAGGAGAGACCCAGTACTTC CASSARTGGGETQYF - TRBJ2-5 TRBV9 TRBD1
TGTGCCAGCAGCCAATCGAGGACAGTCGTAACTGAAGCTTTCTTT CASSQSRTVVTEAFF many TRBJ1-1 TRBV3-1 -
TGTGCCAGTAACCCGACCGCCGGGACAGGAAACAATCAGCCCCAGCATTTT CASNPTAGTGNNQPQHF few TRBJ1-5 TRBV19 TRBD1
TGTGCCACCAGTGAACGCGAGGGACAGGGGGACTCTTCAACTAATGAAAAACTGTTTTTT CATSEREGQGDSSTNEKLFF - TRBJ1-4 TRBV24-1 TRBD1
TGCGCCAGCAGCTCGGGAGGGGGTATGAACACTGAAGCTTTCTTT CASSSGGGMNTEAFF many TRBJ1-1 TRBV5-1 -
TGCAGCGTTGTCGGAGGATACGAGCAGTACTTC CSVVGGYEQYF many TRBJ2-7 TRBV29-1 -
TGTGCCAGCAGTGCTGGGACCACAGATACGCAGTATTTT CASSAGTTDTQYF - TRBJ2-3 TRBV2 -
TGTGCCAGCAGTTACTCCCCGCGGACCGGTAATTCACCCCTCCACTTT CASSYSPRTGNSPLHF few TRBJ1-6 TRBV6-6 -
TGTGCCAGCAGCCCCAGACCGCAAGAGACCCAGTACTTC CASSPRPQETQYF many TRBJ2-5 TRBV13 -
TGTGCCAGCAGTCGCGATACCTCCTATAATTCACCCCTCCACTTT CASSRDTSYNSPLHF many TRBJ1-6 TRBV28 -
TGTGCCAGCAGTTTGAGCGCTAGCGGGAGCCATGAGCAGTTCTTC CASSLSASGSHEQFF many TRBJ2-1 TRBV12-3/TRBV12-4 TRBD2
TGTGCCAGCAGCTCGGAGACAGGAATAATGAACACTGAAGCTTTCTTT CASSSETGIMNTEAFF few TRBJ1-1 TRBV5-8 -
TGTGCCAGCAGCATGGGACAGGGGAACTATGGCTACACCTTC CASSMGQGNYGYTF few TRBJ1-2 TRBV7-6 TRBD1
TGTGCCAGCAGTCAGACTAGCAGAGGGGAGACCCAGTACTTC CASSQTSRGETQYF - TRBJ2-5 TRBV6-2/TRBV6-3 TRBD2
TGCAGTGCTCTGACAGGGGCAGATGGCTACACCTTC CSALTGADGYTF many TRBJ1-2 TRBV20-1 TRBD1
TGTGCCAGTAGTTCTCGACAGGGACCTCACTATGGCTACACCTTC CASSSRQGPHYGYTF few TRBJ1-2 TRBV19 TRBD1
TGCGCCAGCAGCCAAGATCACCGGGGAGGACGGAACACTGAAGCTTTCTTT CASSQDHRGGRNTEAFF many TRBJ1-1 TRBV4-1 -
TGTGCCAGCAGCCACTTCCTAGCGGGGGGCTATAGCTCCTACGAGCAGTACTTC CASSHFLAGGYSSYEQYF few TRBJ2-7 TRBV7-3 TRBD2
TGCGCCAGCTCGGGGGTGTTCAATGAGCAGTTCTTC CASSGVFNEQFF many TRBJ2-1 TRBV4-1 -
TGTGCCAGCAGTCGCAACTCTGAAGCTTTCTTT CASSRNSEAFF many TRBJ1-1 TRBV28 -
TGTGCCAGCAGTTCCCCGACTAGACGCAATGAGCAGTTCTTC CASSSPTRRNEQFF many TRBJ2-1 TRBV6-1 -
TGTGCCAGCAGCCAAACAGGGTTCTCCTACAATGAGCAGTTCTTC CASSQTGFSYNEQFF few TRBJ2-1 TRBV16 -
TGCAGTGCCTATTCCTTATTCACAGCGGGCACTGAAGCTTTCTTT CSAYSLFTAGTEAFF many TRBJ1-1 TRBV20-1 -
TGTGCCAGCAGTTCGGGAGGGACAGGAGGCTACACCTTC CASSSGGTGGYTF many TRBJ1-2 TRBV27 TRBD1
TGTGCCAGCAGTCCAACAGGCGTAGGAGATCAGCCCCAGCATTTT CASSPTGVGDQPQHF many TRBJ1-5 TRBV6-1 -
TGTGCCAGCAAGCCCGGGACAGGGATGAATGAAAAACTGTTTTTT CASKPGTGMNEKLFF many TRBJ1-4 TRBV28 TRBD1
TGTGCCAGCAGCTTATTTGGGGGAACTAATGAAAAACTGTTTTTT CASSLFGGTNEKLFF many TRBJ1-4 TRBV7-9 -
TGCAGTGGGTTGGGGGGAGCCGGATACACAGATACGCAGTATTTT CSGLGGAGYTDTQYF many TRBJ2-3 TRBV20-1 -
TGTGCCATCAGTCCGGGACAGGGGGGACTCAGGGAGTTCTTC CAISPGQGGLREFF once TRBJ2-1 TRBV10-3 TRBD1
TGTGCCAGCAGCTTAGGGGGTATTTGGAACACTGAAGCTTTCTTT CASSLGGIWNTEAFF many TRBJ1-1 TRBV7-2 -
TGTGCCAGCAGTTATGGACAGGTCAACACTGAAGCTTTCTTT CASSYGQVNTEAFF - TRBJ1-1 TRBV5-8 TRBD1
TGTGCCAGCAGCCAAGACAGGGGCGGCAATCAGCCCCAGCATTTT CASSQDRGGNQPQHF many TRBJ1-5 TRBV3-1 -
TGCAGTGCTAGGGGACAGCAAATCTACGAGCAGTACTTC CSARGQQIYEQYF - TRBJ2-7 TRBV20-1 TRBD1
TGTGCCGGGTCCCCGGGTCGAGGGGAGCAGCCCCAGCATTTT CAGSPGRGEQPQHF - TRBJ1-5 TRBV19 -
TGTGCCAGCAGTTTATCGGCAGGGTGGAATTCACCCCTCCACTTT CASSLSAGWNSPLHF many TRBJ1-6 TRBV28 -
TGTGCCAGCACCGATGAGGGGAACGCGAACACTGAAGCTTTCTTT CASTDEGNANTEAFF - TRBJ1-1 TRBV2 -
TGTGCCAGCAGTTTAGGGTGGGGGGAGCTGTTTTTT CASSLGWGELFF - TRBJ2-2 TRBV27 -
TGTGCCAGCAGTTACTCAGGGACAGGCGTGGGTCAGCCCCAGCATTTT CASSYSGTGVGQPQHF - TRBJ1-5 TRBV6-2/TRBV6-3 TRBD1
TGTGCCAGCAGTGAGTGGGGGAGGGCTTTCTTT CASSEWGRAFF many TRBJ1-1 TRBV2 -
TGTGCCAGTAGTTGGGCTAGCGGGGAGTACGAGCAGTACTTC CASSWASGEYEQYF - TRBJ2-7 TRBV19 TRBD2
TGCAGCGTTGAAACGGGTAGGGCCTGCGAGCAGTACTTC CSVETGRACEQYF few TRBJ2-7 TRBV29-1 -
TGTGCCAGCAGTGCTGGACTAGCTAAAGAGACCCAGTACTTC CASSAGLAKETQYF - TRBJ2-5 TRBV2 TRBD2
TGTGCCAGCAGCCTGGGACTCCCACCAAGCACCGGGGAGCTGTTTTTT CASSLGLPPSTGELFF few TRBJ2-2 TRBV13 -
TGTGCCAGCAGCCCCCCGGCGCACCCTGTTGCGAGCAATCAGCCCCAGCATTTT CASSPPAHPVASNQPQHF many TRBJ1-5 TRBV28 -
TGCAGTGCTAGCTTCGGACTAGCGGGGGGCGAGCCAGATACGCAGTATTTT CSASFGLAGGEPDTQYF - TRBJ2-3 TRBV20-1 TRBD2
TGTGCCAGCAGCTTGACAGTGGGCACCGGGGAGCTGTTTTTT CASSLTVGTGELFF many TRBJ2-2 TRBV7-3 -
TGTGCCAGCAGCCAAGCGACTTCCCAGTACTTC CASSQATSQYF many TRBJ2-5 TRBV3-1 -
TGTGCCAGCGGCCCGGGACAGCAAATGAACACTGAAGCTTTCTTT CASGPGQQMNTEAFF many TRBJ1-1 TRBV12-3/TRBV12-4 TRBD1
TGTGCCAGCAGTTTTAAACGAGCCGGGACAGATAACACTGAAGCTTTCTTT CASSFKRAGTDNTEAFF few TRBJ1-1 TRBV6-1 TRBD1